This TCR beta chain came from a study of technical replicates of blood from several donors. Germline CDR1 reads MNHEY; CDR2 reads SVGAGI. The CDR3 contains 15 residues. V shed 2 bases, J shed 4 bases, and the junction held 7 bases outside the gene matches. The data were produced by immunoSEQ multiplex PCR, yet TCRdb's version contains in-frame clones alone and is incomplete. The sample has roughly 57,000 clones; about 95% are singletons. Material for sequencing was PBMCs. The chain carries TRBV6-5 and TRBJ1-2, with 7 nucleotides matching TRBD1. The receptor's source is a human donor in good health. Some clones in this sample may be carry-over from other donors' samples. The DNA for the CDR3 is TGTGCCAGCAGTTACACACGACAGGGATCCTATGGCTACACCTTC. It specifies CASSYTRQGSYGYTF.